Below, one T cell receptor (beta chain) is given with its context. Its antigen is unidentified. The donors belonged to the approximately 120-subject validation cohort, separate from the roughly 670-subject first cohort. The CDR3 is 13 amino acids. Trimming took 6 bases from V and 5 from J; bases not matched to a gene: 5. Germline loops: CDR1 SGDLS, CDR2 YYNGEE. Produced via immunoSEQ multiplex PCR; TCRdb's table is partial and in-frame only. This table has more than 90,000 clones, approximately 86% appearing once. The data were taken from a study of cytomegalovirus exposure and HLA in healthy donors. Study-wide results and caveats: The authors listed 150 to 200 TCR beta chains as cytomegalovirus-associated. There were some public TCRs occurring in many donors, but most TCR sequences were rare.

The source is a man younger than 35 in good health and CMV-seropositive. Sequencing was performed on PBMCs. V gene TRBV9 combines with J gene TRBJ1-2, with 9 bases that match TRBD1. The chain's CDR3 is CASTKGTGYGYTF. The CDR3 nucleotides are TGTGCCAGCACGAAAGGGACAGGGTATGGCTACACCTTC.